These 26 T cell receptor beta chains came from one sample sequenced in a study of cytomegalovirus exposure and HLA in healthy donors. Vbeta (60) and Jbeta (13) primers were used in the PCR. Only in-frame clones appear in the TCRdb table, and some are missing; sequencing was by immunoSEQ multiplex PCR. The sample holds around 61,000 clones, 89% seen once. Sequencing was carried out using PBMCs. These receptors were taken from a man younger than 45 in good health and CMV-seropositive.

The gene calls are TRBV7-9 and TRBJ2-5; 7 positions agree with TRBD1. V dropped 4 bases and J dropped 5; count of bases not matched to a gene: 10. Germline loops: CDR1 SEHNR, CDR2 FQNEAQ (reference sequence). The CDR3 covers 15 residues. CDR3 loop: CASSSPRGYRETQYF. The CDR3 DNA follows: TGTGCCAGCAGCTCCCCCAGGGGGTACAGGGAGACCCAGTACTTC. Using reference TRBV7-9 and TRBJ2-5 for the parts outside the CDR3, the full variable domain is DTGVSQNPRHKITKRGQNVTFRCDPISEHNRLYWYRQTLGQGPEFLTYFQNEAQLEKSRLLSDRFSAERPKGSFSTLEIQRTEQGDSAMYLCASSSPRGYRETQYFGPGTRLLVL.

The chain joins TRBV7-9 to TRBJ2-7; TRBD1 aligns across 10 bases. Germline assignment: CDR1 SEHNR and CDR2 FQNEAQ (reference sequence). Trimming took 1 base from V and 2 from J; bases not matched to a gene: 5. The CDR3 covers 16 residues. The CDR3 region is CASSLGSGQGTYEQYF. Written as DNA, the CDR3 is TGTGCCAGCAGCTTAGGATCGGGACAGGGGACCTACGAGCAGTACTTC.

V gene TRBV6-5 combines with J gene TRBJ2-5; TRBD1 is a possible D gene (5 bases). Between the trimmed V and J ends, which lost 6 bases and 1 base, there was a span of 9 bases. Germline-derived CDR1 and CDR2 are MNHEY and SVGAGI. This CDR3 has 13 residues. The CDR3 loop reads CASRDTFQETQYF. DNA of the CDR3: TGTGCCAGCAGGGACACTTTCCAAGAGACCCAGTACTTC.

The CDR3 DNA sequence: TGCGCCAGCAGCTTGAGAGCGGGCCACCAAGAGACCCAGTACTTC. The encoded protein is CASSLRAGHQETQYF. V usage is TRBV5-1 and J usage is TRBJ2-5, with D tentatively TRBD2 (6 bases). V shed 1 base and J shed 0 bases, with 10 bases lying between them. The CDR3 sequence is 15 residues long. Per germline, CDR1 SGHRS and CDR2 YFSETQ.

This rearrangement joins TRBV7-9 to TRBJ2-1; 8 positions match TRBD2. Germline V lookup: CDR1 SEHNR, CDR2 FQNEAQ (reference sequence). J lost 9 bases, V lost 0 bases, and 7 bases had no gene match. This CDR3 has 15 residues. Here the CDR3 DNA reads TGTGCCAGCAGCTTAGCTGGACTAGCAACGGGTGAGCAGTTCTTC. It specifies CASSLAGLATGEQFF.

This clone showed up just once. This rearrangement joins TRBV28 to TRBJ2-7; 10 bases match TRBD1. V lost 5 bases to trimming and J lost 6 bases; unmatched junction nucleotides: 10. The CDR3 consists of 15 residues. Germline loops: CDR1 MDHEN, CDR2 SYDVKM. The DNA for the CDR3 is TGTGCCAGCAGTACCGTAGGGACAGGGGCGGCCGAGCAGTACTTC. Its translation: CASSTVGTGAAEQYF.

This chain uses TRBV2 with TRBJ2-5, with 9 bases that match TRBD1. Losses at the gene ends were 6 bases for V and 5 bases for J; bases not matched to a gene: 16. Germline CDR1 SNHLY, CDR2 FYNNEI. The CDR3 sequence is 17 residues long. CDR3 sequence: CASSAGTGRPQGETQYF. The CDR3 DNA reads as TGTGCCAGCAGCGCCGGGACAGGGAGGCCCCAGGGGGAGACCCAGTACTTC.

This clone has just one count. This chain uses TRBV19 with TRBJ2-1; D uncertain. Looked up from germline, CDR1 is LNHDA and CDR2 is SQIVND (reference sequence). V was shortened by 6 bases and J by 0 bases, with 12 bases between the two germline ends. The CDR3 extends over 15 amino acids. The CDR3 loop reads CASRLTSSSYNEQFF. The CDR3 DNA is TGTGCCAGTAGGTTAACTTCGAGCTCCTACAATGAGCAGTTCTTC.

The chain is built from TRBV28 and TRBJ2-1, with a weak D call TRBD1 (6 bases). Germline V CDR1 and CDR2: MDHEN, SYDVKM. Trimming took off 5 bases at V and 2 bases at J, with 10 bases between the two ends. This CDR3 comprises 14 residues. The CDR3 bases are TGTGCCAGCAGTGACGGGACAACCTACAATGAGCAGTTCTTC. Translation: CASSDGTTYNEQFF.

The chain couples TRBV11-2 to TRBJ2-7; D is unclear. The V and J ends lost 5 bases and 5 bases respectively, with 7 bases between them. The CDR3 length is 11 residues. Germline values: CDR1 SGHAT, CDR2 FQNNGV. The DNA of the CDR3 is TGTGCCAGCAGCCTGGCCGACGAGCAGTACTTC. Its protein is CASSLADEQYF.

The chain is built from TRBV19 and TRBJ1-1, with TRBD1 matching over 8 bases. The CDR3 totals 13 residues. CDR1 LNHDA and CDR2 SQIVND come from the germline V gene (reference sequence). Germline trimming cut 4 bases from V and 5 bases from J; bases unmatched to any gene: 3. CDR3 nucleotides: TGTGCCAGTAGTACAGGGGGCTGGACTGAAGCTTTCTTT. Translating it yields CASSTGGWTEAFF.

The chain joins TRBV6-6 to TRBJ2-7; 13 bases are shared with TRBD2. Germline V gene lookup returns CDR1 MNHNY and CDR2 SVGAGI (reference sequence). This CDR3 is built from 14 residues. Trimming cost V 6 bases and J 7 bases; bases outside gene matches: 6. The CDR3 DNA follows: TGTGCCAGCAGAAACACTAGCGGGAGGGGGGAGCAGTACTTC. This sequence encodes CASRNTSGRGEQYF.

V usage is TRBV29-1 and J usage is TRBJ1-1, with TRBD1 matching over 11 bases. With V trimmed by 7 bases and J by 3 bases, 7 bases remained unmatched. The CDR3 extends over 14 amino acids. Germline V lookup: CDR1 SQVTM, CDR2 ANQGSEA. In DNA form, the CDR3 reads TGCAGCGCTGGGGACAGGGGGTCCGACACTGAAGCTTTCTTT. This sequence encodes CSAGDRGSDTEAFF. The variable domain in full, completed from reference TRBV29-1 and TRBJ1-1, reads SAVISQKPSRDICQRGTSLTIQCQVDSQVTMMFWYRQQPGQSLTLIATANQGSEATYESGFVIDKFPISRPNLTFSTLTVSNMSPEDSSIYLCSAGDRGSDTEAFFGQGTRLTVV.

This clone appeared a single time. DNA of the CDR3: TGCGCCAGCAGCGTGGGGGACAGGGGGAAGGGTGAAGCTTTCTTT. It codes for CASSVGDRGKGEAFF. J is TRBJ1-1 and V is TRBV5-1, with 11 bases identical to TRBD1. The CDR3 loop spans 15 amino acids. V lost 4 bases to trimming and J lost 7 bases; unmatched junction nucleotides: 9. Germline values: CDR1 SGHRS, CDR2 YFSETQ.

The rearrangement links TRBV5-1 to TRBJ1-1, with TRBD1 matching 7 bases. The CDR3 spans 17 residues. V shed 0 bases and J 5 bases; nucleotides not matched to a gene: 13. Germline V lookup: CDR1 SGHRS, CDR2 YFSETQ. The CDR3 DNA reads TGCGCCAGCAGCTTGGGCCCTCAGGGGGAAGGGGGTACTGAAGCTTTCTTT. It codes for CASSLGPQGEGGTEAFF.

This sequence joins TRBV5-1 and TRBJ2-7; the match to TRBD1 covers 9 bases. After removal of 4 bases from V and 7 bases from J, the junction contained 12 bases not matched to a gene. There are 15 residues in the CDR3. Germline values: CDR1 SGHRS, CDR2 YFSETQ. The CDR3 region is CASSKNRGPGGEQYF. The CDR3 DNA reads TGCGCCAGCAGCAAAAACAGGGGGCCAGGAGGAGAGCAGTACTTC.

This clone was recorded only once. V usage is TRBV23-1 and J usage is TRBJ1-5; D remains ambiguous. TRBV23-1 is classed as an ORF, of uncertain function. V dropped 0 bases and J dropped 0 bases, with 12 bases sitting between them. CDR3 length equals 17 residues. CDR3 residues: CASSQSESGNSNQPQHF. The DNA for the CDR3 is TGCGCCAGCAGTCAATCAGAAAGCGGGAATAGCAATCAGCCCCAGCATTTT.

The chain combines TRBV15 with TRBJ1-2, with D maybe TRBD1 (6 bases). Germline loops: CDR1 LNHNV, CDR2 YYDKDF (reference sequence). The CDR3 has 14 amino acids. V was trimmed by 4 bases and J by 2 bases, leaving 11 bases between them. The CDR3 DNA sequence: TGTGCCACCAGCAAGGGCACAGGGAACTATGGCTACACCTTC. It yields the protein CATSKGTGNYGYTF.

The table lists this clone with a count of one. CDR3 amino acids: CASSLDRGDPDTQYF. DNA of the CDR3: TGCGCCAGCAGCCTGGACAGGGGAGATCCAGATACGCAGTATTTT. The chain employs TRBV5-1 and TRBJ2-3, with TRBD1 identical over 9 bases. This CDR3 is built from 15 residues. Germline V gene sequence: CDR1 SGHRS, CDR2 YFSETQ. V gave up 4 bases and J gave up 4 bases; unmatched junction bases: 7.

The chain is built from TRBV2 and TRBJ1-5, with 7 bases that match TRBD1. V was pared by 8 bases and J by 0 bases, with 1 base of the junction left unmatched. The CDR3 has 13 amino acids. From germline, CDR1 is SNHLY and CDR2 FYNNEI. Here the CDR3 reads CASGTDSNQPQHF. DNA of the CDR3: TGTGCCAGCGGGACAGATAGCAATCAGCCCCAGCATTTT.

The chain is built from TRBV2 and TRBJ2-3; D is unresolved. Germline V gives CDR1 SNHLY, CDR2 FYNNEI. The V end was cut by 4 bases, the J end by 2 bases, with 7 bases between. This CDR3 spans 13 amino acids. CDR3 DNA: TGTGCCAGCAGTGGGCACGTCACAGATACGCAGTATTTT. Protein product: CASSGHVTDTQYF. Full variable domain (remainder filled in from reference TRBV2 and TRBJ2-3): EPEVTQTPSHQVTQMGQEVILRCVPISNHLYFYWYRQILGQKVEFLVSFYNNEISEKSEIFDDQFSVERPDGSNFTLKIRSTKLEDSAMYFCASSGHVTDTQYFGPGTRLTVL.

V and J are TRBV9 and TRBJ1-1; no definite D call. Germline lookup yields CDR1 SGDLS and CDR2 YYNGEE. The length of the CDR3 is 13 residues. V lost 6 bases, J lost 5 bases, and 14 bases lay in between. CDR3: CASNALRETEAFF. The CDR3 region has the DNA TGTGCCAGCAACGCCCTACGCGAAACTGAAGCTTTCTTT.

The chain recombines TRBV5-1 with TRBJ2-1; perhaps TRBD2 as D (5 bases). Trimming removed 0 bases at V and 10 bases at J, with 8 bases between. The CDR3 totals 12 residues. Germline CDR1 SGHRS, CDR2 YFSETQ. CDR3 sequence: CASSLASHEQFF. For the CDR3, the DNA is TGCGCCAGCAGCTTGGCTAGCCACGAGCAGTTCTTC.

The CDR3 sequence: CASGHEQYF. For the CDR3, the DNA is TGCGCCAGCGGCCACGAGCAGTACTTC. The V call is TRBV10-2, the J call TRBJ2-7; D not resolved. The length of the CDR3 is 9 residues. The germline CDR1 and CDR2 sequences are WSHSY and SAAADI. V was trimmed by 8 bases and J by 5 bases, leaving 4 bases between them.

This clone was counted between two and nine times. This chain joins TRBV6-1 and TRBJ1-1, with 7 bases matching TRBD1. CDR1 and CDR2 (germline): MNHNS, SASEGT. V trimming: 2 bases; J trimming: 4 bases; junction bases outside the gene matches: 13. The length of the CDR3 is 17 residues. The CDR3 DNA is TGTGCCAGCAGTGAAACGTTATTAAAAAGACAGGGCACTGAAGCTTTCTTT. The encoded protein is CASSETLLKRQGTEAFF.

V gene TRBV5-6 combines with J gene TRBJ1-6, with D possibly TRBD1 on 5 matching bases. The CDR3 has 14 amino acids. The germline CDR1 and CDR2 sequences are SGHDT and YYEEEE. The V gene lost 4 bases and the J gene lost 14 bases, with 19 bases spanning the gap. The chain's CDR3 is CASSPGGTRGALHF. Written as DNA, the CDR3 is TGTGCCAGCAGCCCCGGGGGTACGCGGGGGGCCCTCCACTTT.